These T cell receptor beta chains were read from a single sample in a study of cytomegalovirus exposure and HLA in healthy donors. Clones were read by immunoSEQ multiplex PCR, and TCRdb kept only the in-frame ones, dropping some. The sample has 46,000 or so clones, less than 75% seen once. Sequenced sample: PBMCs. The receptors here all came from a man in his 60s in good health and CMV-seropositive. Both conserved end residues are part of each CDR3. Each record gives: clone size, V gene, J gene, D gene, CDR3 protein, CDR3 DNA. A D gene is named only where the DNA matches it firmly. Some rows mark clone size as missing; the rest say once, few, many or name a class of expanded clone.

>NA|TRBV7-2|TRBJ2-3|NA
CASSLHKSDTQYF
TGTGCCAGCAGCTTACACAAGTCAGATACGCAGTATTTT
>NA|TRBV27|TRBJ2-3|NA
CASNYSGPTDTQYF
TGTGCCAGCAATTACTCTGGTCCCACAGATACGCAGTATTTT
>NA|TRBV28|TRBJ2-7|NA
CASSPASYEQYF
TGTGCCAGCAGTCCCGCTAGCTACGAGCAGTACTTC
>once|TRBV28|TRBJ2-1|NA
CASRSYEQFF
TGTGCCAGCAGGAGTTATGAGCAGTTCTTC
>few|TRBV4-1|TRBJ1-1|NA
CASSQTTGVFTNTEAFF
TGCGCCAGCAGCCAAACCACCGGGGTCTTCACGAACACTGAAGCTTTCTTT
>few|TRBV11-2|TRBJ2-1|TRBD2
CASRWLAGAEQFF
TGTGCCAGCAGGTGGCTAGCGGGTGCTGAGCAGTTCTTC
>few|TRBV27|TRBJ2-1|TRBD2
CASSLSWGGRAENEQFF
TGTGCCAGCAGTTTATCATGGGGCGGGAGGGCCGAGAATGAGCAGTTCTTC
>few|TRBV4-1|TRBJ2-3|NA
CASSQQGFSTDTQYF
TGCGCCAGCAGCCAACAGGGTTTCAGCACAGATACGCAGTATTTT
>NA|TRBV4-2|TRBJ2-7|NA
CASSPSVGGPYEQYF
TGTGCCAGCAGCCCCTCGGTGGGAGGCCCCTACGAGCAGTACTTC
>NA|TRBV7-2|TRBJ2-1|NA
CASSLRRREQFF
TGTGCCAGCAGCTTAAGAAGGCGGGAGCAGTTCTTC
>NA|TRBV28|TRBJ2-7|NA
CASSLGPRLAWNF
TGTGCCAGCAGTTTAGGGCCTCGGCTAGCTTGGAACTTC
>NA|TRBV30|TRBJ1-5|NA
CAWSGSLINQPQHF
TGTGCCTGGAGTGGATCTCTAATCAATCAGCCCCAGCATTTT
>few|TRBV5-4|TRBJ2-3|NA
CASSLEGVADTQYF
TGTGCCAGCAGCTTAGAAGGGGTTGCAGATACGCAGTATTTT
>NA|TRBV27|TRBJ2-3|TRBD2
CASSPGLASTDTQYF
TGTGCCAGCAGTCCGGGACTAGCGAGCACAGATACGCAGTATTTT
>NA|TRBV19|TRBJ1-1|NA
CASNGKQNTEAFF
TGTGCCAGTAATGGTAAGCAGAACACTGAAGCTTTCTTT
>NA|TRBV6-5|TRBJ2-2|NA
CASSYGGDNTGELFF
TGTGCCAGCAGTTACGGAGGGGACAACACCGGGGAGCTGTTTTTT
>NA|TRBV27|TRBJ2-7|TRBD1
CASSFRDSSYEQYF
TGTGCCAGCAGTTTTAGGGACAGCTCCTACGAGCAGTACTTC
>NA|TRBV19|TRBJ2-7|TRBD2
CASSRASGSYEQYF
TGTGCCAGTAGTAGGGCTAGCGGGTCCTACGAGCAGTACTTC
>NA|TRBV20-1|TRBJ2-1|TRBD1
CSARQGVEQFF
TGCAGTGCTCGGCAGGGGGTTGAGCAGTTCTTC
>NA|TRBV28|TRBJ2-2|NA
CASSSRLYTGELFF
TGTGCCAGCAGTTCACGCCTATACACCGGGGAGCTGTTTTTT
>NA|TRBV5-6|TRBJ2-1|NA
CASSLALALPYNEQFF
TGTGCCAGCAGCTTGGCCCTAGCCCTACCATACAATGAGCAGTTCTTC
>few|TRBV6-1|TRBJ1-2|TRBD1
CASRLRTGGNDGYTF
TGTGCCAGCAGGCTAAGGACAGGGGGGAACGATGGCTACACCTTC
>NA|TRBV6-5|TRBJ2-7|TRBD2
CASTGTSGRLDF
TGTGCCAGCACCGGGACTAGCGGGAGGCTGGACTTC
>NA|TRBV21-1|TRBJ2-7|NA
CASSSLAGGRVYEQYF
TGTGCCAGCAGTTCCCTAGCTGGGGGGAGGGTCTACGAGCAGTACTTC
>few|TRBV7-9|TRBJ1-2|NA
CASSPGKANYGYTF
TGTGCCAGCAGCCCGGGTAAAGCCAACTATGGCTACACCTTC
>NA|TRBV13|TRBJ1-2|NA
CASSLEAGMVDGYTF
TGTGCCAGCAGCTTAGAAGCAGGGATGGTTGATGGCTACACCTTC
>NA|TRBV7-7|TRBJ2-7|NA
CASSLGVGRTYEQYF
TGTGCCAGCAGCTTAGGAGTCGGGAGAACCTACGAGCAGTACTTC
>NA|TRBV19|TRBJ2-1|TRBD2
CASSIEVASGINEQFF
TGTGCCAGTAGTATAGAGGTGGCTAGCGGGATCAATGAGCAGTTCTTC
>NA|TRBV13|TRBJ2-5|TRBD1
CASSPSEGARETQYF
TGTGCCAGCAGCCCCTCCGAGGGGGCGAGGGAGACCCAGTACTTC
>NA|TRBV6-5|TRBJ2-7|TRBD2
CASSYTSGRPYEQYF
TGTGCCAGCAGTTACACTAGCGGGAGGCCCTACGAGCAGTACTTC
>few|TRBV4-3|TRBJ2-3|NA
CASSQDLGRSGDTQYF
TGCGCCAGCAGCCAAGATCTGGGGCGTTCGGGCGATACGCAGTATTTT
>few|TRBV21-1|TRBJ2-3|NA
CARRESTDTQYF
TGTGCCAGGCGGGAGAGCACAGATACGCAGTATTTT
>NA|TRBV2|TRBJ2-3|NA
CASGGGDTQYF
TGTGCCAGCGGAGGAGGCGATACGCAGTATTTT
>NA|TRBV7-2|TRBJ1-1|NA
CASSFWGGTEAFF
TGTGCCAGCAGCTTCTGGGGGGGCACTGAAGCTTTCTTT
>NA|TRBV5-6|TRBJ1-1|TRBD1
CASSWDRGLTEAFF
TGTGCCAGCAGTTGGGACAGGGGGCTTACTGAAGCTTTCTTT
>NA|TRBV28|TRBJ2-7|TRBD2
CASNLAGYSYEQYF
TGTGCCAGCAATCTAGCGGGATACTCCTACGAGCAGTACTTC
>NA|TRBV27|TRBJ2-7|NA
CASSLSSGVEQYF
TGTGCCAGCAGTTTATCATCAGGGGTCGAGCAGTACTTC
>NA|TRBV7-3|TRBJ2-3|TRBD2
CASSGGWGGGDTQYF
TGTGCCAGCAGCGGAGGATGGGGGGGAGGAGATACGCAGTATTTT
>few|TRBV27|TRBJ1-5|NA
CASSLSRYSNQPQHF
TGTGCCAGCAGTTTATCGCGTTATAGCAATCAGCCCCAGCATTTT
>NA|TRBV25-1|TRBJ2-1|TRBD2
CASRSGTSVRGEQFF
TGTGCCAGCAGAAGCGGGACTAGCGTTCGGGGTGAGCAGTTCTTC
>NA|TRBV4-1|TRBJ2-7|TRBD1
CASSQEDRMNEQYF
TGCGCCAGCAGCCAAGAGGACAGGATGAACGAGCAGTACTTC
>few|TRBV28|TRBJ2-5|TRBD1
CASSLGTGKETQYF
TGTGCCAGCAGTTTAGGGACAGGGAAAGAGACCCAGTACTTC
>few|TRBV28|TRBJ2-1|TRBD2
CASTGTSGKQFF
TGTGCCAGTACCGGGACTAGCGGGAAGCAGTTCTTC
>NA|TRBV5-4|TRBJ2-1|TRBD2
CASSMGGGSRSYNEQFF
TGTGCCAGCTCAATGGGTGGCGGGAGCCGCTCCTACAATGAGCAGTTCTTC
>NA|TRBV7-2|TRBJ2-1|TRBD2
CASSLGRGRILGEQFF
TGTGCCAGCAGCTTAGGTCGCGGGAGGATTTTAGGTGAGCAGTTCTTC